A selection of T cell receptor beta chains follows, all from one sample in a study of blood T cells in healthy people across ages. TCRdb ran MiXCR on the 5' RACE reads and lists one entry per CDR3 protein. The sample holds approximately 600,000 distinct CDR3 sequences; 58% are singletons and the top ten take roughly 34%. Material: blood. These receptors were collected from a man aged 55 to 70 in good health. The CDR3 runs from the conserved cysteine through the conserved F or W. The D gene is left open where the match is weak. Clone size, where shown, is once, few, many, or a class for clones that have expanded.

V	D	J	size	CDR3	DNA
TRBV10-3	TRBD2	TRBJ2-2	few	CAISEVGLAGADTGELFF	TGTGCCATCAGTGAGGTAGGACTAGCGGGCGCTGACACCGGGGAGCTGTTTTTT
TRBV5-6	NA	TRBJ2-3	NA	CASSYRSAEDTQYF	TGTGCCAGCAGCTATCGCAGCGCTGAAGATACGCAGTATTTT
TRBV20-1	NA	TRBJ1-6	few	CSARGPSSYNSPLHF	TGCAGTGCTAGGGGTCCGAGCTCCTATAATTCACCCCTCCACTTT
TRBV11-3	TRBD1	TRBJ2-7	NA	CASSLDPGQGSEQYF	TGTGCCAGCAGCTTAGACCCGGGACAGGGGTCCGAGCAGTACTTC
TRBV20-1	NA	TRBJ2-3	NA	CSAQSNILRGSSTDTQYF	TGCAGTGCTCAGTCCAATATTCTAAGGGGTTCGAGCACAGATACGCAGTATTTT
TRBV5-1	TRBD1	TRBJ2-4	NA	CASSLSTGVGENIQYF	TGCGCCAGCAGCTTGTCGACAGGGGTGGGGGAAAACATTCAGTACTTC
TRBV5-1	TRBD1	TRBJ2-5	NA	CACSLPRDRHQETQYF	TGCGCCTGCAGCCTTCCAAGGGACAGACACCAAGAGACCCAGTACTTC
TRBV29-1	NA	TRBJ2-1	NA	CSVEKKAGEQFF	TGCAGCGTTGAAAAGAAGGCTGGTGAGCAGTTCTTC
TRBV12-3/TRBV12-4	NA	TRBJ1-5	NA	CASSPGDQPQHF	TGTGCCAGCAGTCCAGGCGATCAGCCCCAGCATTTT
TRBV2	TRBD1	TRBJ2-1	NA	CASRPPAGTGYNEQFF	TGTGCCAGCAGACCCCCTGCCGGGACAGGTTACAATGAGCAGTTCTTC
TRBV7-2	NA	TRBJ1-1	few	CASSPGPWGTEAFF	TGTGCCAGCAGCCCGGGACCCTGGGGGACTGAAGCTTTCTTT
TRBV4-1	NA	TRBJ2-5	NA	CASSQAWGIAEETQYF	TGCGCCAGCAGCCAAGCCTGGGGGATAGCGGAAGAGACCCAGTACTTC
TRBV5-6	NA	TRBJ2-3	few	CASSLPGGTQYF	TGTGCCAGCAGCTTGCCAGGTGGTACGCAGTATTTT
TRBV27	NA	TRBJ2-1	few	CASSLDREDEQFF	TGTGCCAGCAGTTTGGACCGGGAAGATGAGCAGTTCTTC
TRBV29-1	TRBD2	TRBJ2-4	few	CSVEGLAGAPAKNIQYF	TGCAGCGTCGAAGGACTAGCGGGGGCCCCAGCCAAAAACATTCAGTACTTC
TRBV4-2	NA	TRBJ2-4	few	CASSQEPRGSGGPAKNIQYF	TGTGCCAGCAGCCAAGAACCACGTGGGAGTGGGGGTCCGGCCAAAAACATTCAGTACTTC
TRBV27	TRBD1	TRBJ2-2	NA	CASSLRAGGNTGELFF	TGTGCCAGCAGTTTACGGGCAGGGGGGAACACCGGGGAGCTGTTTTTT
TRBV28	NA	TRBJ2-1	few	CASSFRAAPVNEQFF	TGTGCCAGCAGTTTTCGCGCGGCACCAGTCAATGAGCAGTTCTTC
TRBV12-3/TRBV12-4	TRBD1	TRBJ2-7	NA	CASSPDRAISYEQYF	TGTGCCAGCAGTCCCGACAGGGCGATTTCCTACGAGCAGTACTTC
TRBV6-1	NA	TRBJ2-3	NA	CASSASFRADTQYF	TGTGCCAGCAGTGCAAGTTTCAGAGCAGATACGCAGTATTTT
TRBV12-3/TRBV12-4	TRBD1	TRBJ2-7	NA	CASREQGSEQYF	TGTGCCAGCAGGGAACAGGGGAGCGAGCAGTACTTC
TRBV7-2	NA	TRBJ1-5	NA	CASSTRTVNQPQHF	TGTGCCAGCAGCACCAGGACGGTTAATCAGCCCCAGCATTTT
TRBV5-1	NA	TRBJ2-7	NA	CASSLGQQTYNEQYF	TGCGCCAGCAGCTTGGGGCAGCAAACCTACAATGAGCAGTACTTC
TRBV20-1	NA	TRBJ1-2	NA	CSAFEAGSYGYTF	TGCAGTGCTTTCGAGGCAGGTTCCTATGGCTACACCTTC
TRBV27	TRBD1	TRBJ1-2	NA	CASSLNQGAGYTF	TGTGCCAGCAGTTTAAACCAGGGGGCTGGCTACACCTTC
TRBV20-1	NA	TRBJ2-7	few	CSASAGYEQYF	TGCAGTGCTAGCGCAGGCTACGAGCAGTACTTC
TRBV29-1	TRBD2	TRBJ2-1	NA	CSVALDGGAYNEQFF	TGCAGCGTTGCGCTAGACGGGGGGGCCTACAATGAGCAGTTCTTC
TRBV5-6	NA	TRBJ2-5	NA	CASSLTGARYQETQYF	TGTGCCAGCAGCTTGACGGGGGCGCGGTACCAAGAGACCCAGTACTTC
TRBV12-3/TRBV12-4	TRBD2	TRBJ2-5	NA	CASSWGGLGETQYF	TGTGCCAGCAGTTGGGGGGGACTAGGAGAGACCCAGTACTTC
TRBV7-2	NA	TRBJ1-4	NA	CASSLAREKLFF	TGTGCCAGCAGCTTAGCGCGGGAAAAACTGTTTTTT
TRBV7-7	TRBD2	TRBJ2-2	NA	CASSPYRPGLAGGPRTGELFF	TGTGCCAGCAGCCCATATCGACCGGGACTAGCGGGGGGCCCGAGGACCGGGGAGCTGTTTTTT
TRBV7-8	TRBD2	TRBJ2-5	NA	CASSALAGGREQYF	TGTGCCAGCAGCGCCCTAGCGGGGGGCCGTGAGCAGTACTTC
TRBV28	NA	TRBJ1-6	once	CASSPSGNPSYNSPLHF	TGTGCCAGCAGTCCCTCAGGGAATCCATCCTATAATTCACCCCTCCACTTT
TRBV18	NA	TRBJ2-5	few	CASSPTGPASGETQYF	TGTGCCAGCTCACCCACAGGACCGGCGTCAGGGGAGACCCAGTACTTC
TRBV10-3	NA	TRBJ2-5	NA	CAISDDVEETQYF	TGTGCCATCAGTGACGATGTGGAAGAGACCCAGTACTTC
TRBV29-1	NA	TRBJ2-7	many	CSAIGSYEQYF	TGCAGCGCGATAGGGTCCTACGAGCAGTACTTC
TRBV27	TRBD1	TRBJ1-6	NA	CASSLAETGGPVLHF	TGTGCCAGCAGTTTAGCCGAGACAGGGGGGCCAGTCCTCCACTTT
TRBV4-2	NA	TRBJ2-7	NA	CASSPNSGTGSYEQYF	TGTGCCAGCAGCCCTAATTCCGGGACTGGGTCCTACGAGCAGTACTTC
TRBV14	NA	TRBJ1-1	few	CASSQNGDGTEAFF	TGTGCCAGCAGCCAAAATGGTGATGGGACTGAAGCTTTCTTT
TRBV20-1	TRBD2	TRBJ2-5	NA	CSATPSGRQETQYF	TGCAGTGCTACTCCCAGCGGGAGACAAGAGACCCAGTACTTC
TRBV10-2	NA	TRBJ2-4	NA	CASSSSGSNNIQYF	TGCGCCAGCAGCTCTTCGGGCTCGAATAACATTCAGTACTTC
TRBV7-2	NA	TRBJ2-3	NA	CASSRTAVGTDTQYF	TGTGCCAGCAGCAGGACAGCAGTGGGGACAGATACGCAGTATTTT